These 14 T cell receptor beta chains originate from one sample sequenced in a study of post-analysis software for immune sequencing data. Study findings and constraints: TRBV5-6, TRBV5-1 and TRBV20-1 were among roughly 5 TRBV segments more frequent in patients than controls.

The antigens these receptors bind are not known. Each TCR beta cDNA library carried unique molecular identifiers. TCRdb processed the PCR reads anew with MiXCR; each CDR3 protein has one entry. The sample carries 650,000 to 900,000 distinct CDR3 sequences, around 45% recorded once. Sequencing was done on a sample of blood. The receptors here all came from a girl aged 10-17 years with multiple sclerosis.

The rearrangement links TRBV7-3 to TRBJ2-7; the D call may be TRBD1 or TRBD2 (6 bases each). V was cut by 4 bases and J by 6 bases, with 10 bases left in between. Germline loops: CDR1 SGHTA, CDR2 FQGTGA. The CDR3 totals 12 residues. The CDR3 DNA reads TGTGCCAGCAGCTCCGAGGGGGGCGAGCAGTACTTC. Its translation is CASSSEGGEQYF.

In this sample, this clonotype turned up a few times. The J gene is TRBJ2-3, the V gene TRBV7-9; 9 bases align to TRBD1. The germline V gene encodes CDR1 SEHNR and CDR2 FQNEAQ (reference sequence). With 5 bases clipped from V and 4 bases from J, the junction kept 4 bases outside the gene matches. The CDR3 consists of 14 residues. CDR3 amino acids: CASSLGQGSDTQYF. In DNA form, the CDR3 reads TGTGCCAGCAGCCTCGGACAGGGGTCAGATACGCAGTATTTT. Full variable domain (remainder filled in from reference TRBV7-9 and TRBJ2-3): DTGVSQNPRHKITKRGQNVTFRCDPISEHNRLYWYRQTLGQGPEFLTYFQNEAQLEKSRLLSDRFSAERPKGSFSTLEIQRTEQGDSAMYLCASSLGQGSDTQYFGPGTRLTVL.

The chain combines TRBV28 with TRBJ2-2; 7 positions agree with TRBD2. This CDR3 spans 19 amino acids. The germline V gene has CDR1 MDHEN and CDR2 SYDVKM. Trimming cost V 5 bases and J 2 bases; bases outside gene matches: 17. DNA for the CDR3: TGTGCCAGCAGTACTGAGGGACTAACACAATACTCAAACACCGGGGAGCTGTTTTTT. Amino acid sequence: CASSTEGLTQYSNTGELFF.

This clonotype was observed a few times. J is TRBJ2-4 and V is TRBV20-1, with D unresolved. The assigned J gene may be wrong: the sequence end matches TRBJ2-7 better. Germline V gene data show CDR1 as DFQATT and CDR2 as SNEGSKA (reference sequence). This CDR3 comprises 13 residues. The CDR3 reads CSARGILVNEQYF. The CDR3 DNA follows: TGCAGTGCTAGAGGGATCTTAGTAAACGAGCAGTACTTC.

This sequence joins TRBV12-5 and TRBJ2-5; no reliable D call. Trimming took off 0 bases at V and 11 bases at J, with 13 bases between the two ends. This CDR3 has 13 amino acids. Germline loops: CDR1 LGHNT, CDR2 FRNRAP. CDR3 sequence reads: CASGLVGSQKQYF. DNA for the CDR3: TGTGCTAGTGGTTTGGTAGGCTCGCAGAAGCAGTACTTC.

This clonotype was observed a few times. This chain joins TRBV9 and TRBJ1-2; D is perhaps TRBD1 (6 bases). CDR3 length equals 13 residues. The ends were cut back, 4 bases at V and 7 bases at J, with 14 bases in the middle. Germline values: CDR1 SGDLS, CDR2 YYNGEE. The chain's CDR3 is CASSHRGPGGYTF. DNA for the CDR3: TGTGCCAGCAGCCACCGGGGGCCCGGTGGCTACACCTTC.

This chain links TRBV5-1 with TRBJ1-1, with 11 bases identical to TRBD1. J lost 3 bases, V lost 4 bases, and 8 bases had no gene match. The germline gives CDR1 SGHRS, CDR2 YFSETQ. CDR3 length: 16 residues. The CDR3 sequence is CASSIQDRGRDTEAFF. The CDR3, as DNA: TGCGCCAGCAGCATTCAGGACAGGGGGCGCGACACTGAAGCTTTCTTT.

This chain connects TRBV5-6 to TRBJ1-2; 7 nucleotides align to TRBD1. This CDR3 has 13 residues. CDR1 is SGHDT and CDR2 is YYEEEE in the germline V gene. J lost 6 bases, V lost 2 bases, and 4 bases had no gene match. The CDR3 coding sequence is TGTGCCAGCAGCTTCCCTACAGGGGATGGCTACACCTTC. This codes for CASSFPTGDGYTF.

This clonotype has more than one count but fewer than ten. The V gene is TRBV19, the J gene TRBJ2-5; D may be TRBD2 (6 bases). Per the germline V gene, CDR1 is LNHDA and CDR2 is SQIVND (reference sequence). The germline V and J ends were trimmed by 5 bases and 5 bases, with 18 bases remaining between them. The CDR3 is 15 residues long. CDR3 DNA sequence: TGTGCCAGTAGTTTCGGGACTGGAGAGGAGGAGACCCAGTACTTC. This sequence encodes CASSFGTGEEETQYF.

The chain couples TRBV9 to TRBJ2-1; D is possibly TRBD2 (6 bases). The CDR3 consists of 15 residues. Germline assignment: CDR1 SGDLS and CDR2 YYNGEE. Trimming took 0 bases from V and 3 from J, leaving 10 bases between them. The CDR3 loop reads CASSVAGALYNEQFF. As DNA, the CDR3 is TGTGCCAGCAGCGTAGCGGGAGCCCTCTACAATGAGCAGTTCTTC.

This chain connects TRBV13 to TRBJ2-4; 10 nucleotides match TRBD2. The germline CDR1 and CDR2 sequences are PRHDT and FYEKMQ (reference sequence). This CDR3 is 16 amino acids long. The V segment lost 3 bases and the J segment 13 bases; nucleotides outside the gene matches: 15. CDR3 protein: CASSFRLAGEVDEQYF. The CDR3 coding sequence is TGTGCCAGCAGCTTTCGGCTAGCGGGAGAGGTGGATGAGCAGTACTTC.

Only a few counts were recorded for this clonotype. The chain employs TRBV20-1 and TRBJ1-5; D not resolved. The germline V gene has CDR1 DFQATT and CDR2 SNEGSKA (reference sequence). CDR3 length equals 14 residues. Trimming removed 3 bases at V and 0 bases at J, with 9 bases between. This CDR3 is CSARSRDSNQPQHF. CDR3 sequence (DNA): TGCAGTGCTAGGTCCCGGGATAGCAATCAGCCCCAGCATTTT.

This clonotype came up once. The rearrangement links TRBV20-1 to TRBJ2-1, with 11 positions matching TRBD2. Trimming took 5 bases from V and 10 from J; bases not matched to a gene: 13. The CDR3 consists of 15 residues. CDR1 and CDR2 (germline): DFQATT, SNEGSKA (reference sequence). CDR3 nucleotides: TGCAGTGCTCAAACCGGGACTAGCGGTTTGGGGGAGCAGTTCTTC. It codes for CSAQTGTSGLGEQFF.

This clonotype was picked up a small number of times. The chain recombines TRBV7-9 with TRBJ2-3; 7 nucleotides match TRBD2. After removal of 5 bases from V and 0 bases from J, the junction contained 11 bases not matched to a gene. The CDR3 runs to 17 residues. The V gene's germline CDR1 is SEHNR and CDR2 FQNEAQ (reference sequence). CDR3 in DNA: TGTGCCAGCAGCCACCCAGTTCTAGCGGTTAGCACAGATACGCAGTATTTT. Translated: CASSHPVLAVSTDTQYF.